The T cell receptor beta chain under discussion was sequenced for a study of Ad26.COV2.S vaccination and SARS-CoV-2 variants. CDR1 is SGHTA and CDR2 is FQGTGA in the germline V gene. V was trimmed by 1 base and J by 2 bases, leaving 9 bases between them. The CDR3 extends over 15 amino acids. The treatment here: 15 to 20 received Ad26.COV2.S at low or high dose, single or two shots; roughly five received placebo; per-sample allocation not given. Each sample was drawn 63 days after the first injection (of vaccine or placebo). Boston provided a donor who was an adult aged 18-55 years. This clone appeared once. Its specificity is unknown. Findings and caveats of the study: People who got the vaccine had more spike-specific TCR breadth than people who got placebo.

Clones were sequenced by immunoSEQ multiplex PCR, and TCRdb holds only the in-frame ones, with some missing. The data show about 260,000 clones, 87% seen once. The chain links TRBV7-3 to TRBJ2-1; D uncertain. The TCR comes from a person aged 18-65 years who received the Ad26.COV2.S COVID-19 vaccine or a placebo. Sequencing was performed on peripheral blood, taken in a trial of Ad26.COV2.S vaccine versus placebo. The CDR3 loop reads CASSLSGTTYNEQFF. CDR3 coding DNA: TGTGCCAGCAGCTTAAGTGGAACTACCTACAATGAGCAGTTCTTC.